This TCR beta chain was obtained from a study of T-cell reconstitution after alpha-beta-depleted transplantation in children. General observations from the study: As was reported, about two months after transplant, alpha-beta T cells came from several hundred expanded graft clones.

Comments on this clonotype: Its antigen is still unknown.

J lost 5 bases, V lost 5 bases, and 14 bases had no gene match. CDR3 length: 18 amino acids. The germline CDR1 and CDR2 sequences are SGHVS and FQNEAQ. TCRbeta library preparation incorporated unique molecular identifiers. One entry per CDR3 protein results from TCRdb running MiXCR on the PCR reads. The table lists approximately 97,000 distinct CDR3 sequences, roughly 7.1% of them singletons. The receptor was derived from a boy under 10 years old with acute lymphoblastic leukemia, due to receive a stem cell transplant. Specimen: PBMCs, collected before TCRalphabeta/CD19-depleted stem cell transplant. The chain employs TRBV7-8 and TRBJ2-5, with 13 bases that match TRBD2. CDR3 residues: CASSDNRFPTSGGETQYF. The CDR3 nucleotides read TGTGCCAGCAGCGATAACAGGTTCCCGACTAGCGGGGGGGAGACCCAGTACTTC.